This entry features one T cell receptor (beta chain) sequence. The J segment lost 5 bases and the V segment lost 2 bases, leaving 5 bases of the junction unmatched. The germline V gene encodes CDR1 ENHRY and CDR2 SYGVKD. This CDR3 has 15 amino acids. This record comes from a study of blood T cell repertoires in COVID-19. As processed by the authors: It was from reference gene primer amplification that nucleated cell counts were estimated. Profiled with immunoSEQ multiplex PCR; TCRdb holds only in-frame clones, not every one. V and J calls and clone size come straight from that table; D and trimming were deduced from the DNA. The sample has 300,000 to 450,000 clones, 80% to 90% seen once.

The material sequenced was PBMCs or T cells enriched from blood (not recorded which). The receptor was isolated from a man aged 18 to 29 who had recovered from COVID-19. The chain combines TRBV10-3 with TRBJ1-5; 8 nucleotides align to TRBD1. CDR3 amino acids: CAISERRGRDQPQHF. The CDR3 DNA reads TGTGCCATCAGTGAGCGCAGGGGGCGCGATCAGCCCCAGCATTTT.